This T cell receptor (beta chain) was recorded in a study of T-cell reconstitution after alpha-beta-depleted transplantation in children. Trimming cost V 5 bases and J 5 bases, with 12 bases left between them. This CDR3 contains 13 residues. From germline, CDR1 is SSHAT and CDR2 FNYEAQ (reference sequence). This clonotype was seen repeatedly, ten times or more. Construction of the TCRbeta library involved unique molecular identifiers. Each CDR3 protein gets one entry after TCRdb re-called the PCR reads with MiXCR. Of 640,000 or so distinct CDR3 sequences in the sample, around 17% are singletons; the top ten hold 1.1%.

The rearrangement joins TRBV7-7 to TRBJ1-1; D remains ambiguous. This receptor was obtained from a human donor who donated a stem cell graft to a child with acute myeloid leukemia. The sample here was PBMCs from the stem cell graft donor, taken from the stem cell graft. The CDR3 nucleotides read TGTGCCAGCAGCCTCAGTCCCGGAACTGAAGCTTTCTTT. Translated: CASSLSPGTEAFF.